The 7 T cell receptor beta chains given below trace back to one sample, sequenced in a study of blood T cells in healthy people across ages. Using a J-beta primer mix together with a sample-barcoded 5' primer, a second PCR was run for roughly 7 to 11 cycles. TCRdb analysed the 5' RACE reads with MiXCR anew, one entry per CDR3 protein. The sample has about 930,000 distinct CDR3 sequences, about 29% seen once. A further study also used this sample, focusing on T cells of mothers and their children.

Sequenced sample: blood. The receptors come from a woman between 40 and 50 years old in good health.

The chain joins TRBV3-1 to TRBJ2-6; D call uncertain. CDR3 length equals 15 residues. Trimming took 0 bases from V and 4 from J, leaving 7 bases between them. Germline V gene data show CDR1 as LGHDT and CDR2 as YNNKEL (reference sequence). CDR3 coding DNA: TGTGCCAGCAGCCAAGATCATTCCGGGGCCAACGTCCTGACTTTC. This encodes CASSQDHSGANVLTF.

The CDR3, as DNA: TGTGCCAGCAGCCCTGGGGAGAAGGGGGAGCTGTTTTTT. Translating gives CASSPGEKGELFF. The chain is built from TRBV6-4 and TRBJ2-2; tentative D call: TRBD2 (5 bases). The CDR3 has 13 residues. CDR1 is MRHNA, CDR2 SNTAGT, per germline. With 6 bases removed from V and 8 bases from J, the gap between germline ends came to 13 bases.

This clonotype was observed a handful of times. The chain uses TRBV24-1 and TRBJ2-1; maybe TRBD1 (5 bases). The CDR3 has 15 residues. The germline V and J ends were trimmed by 2 bases and 3 bases, with 10 bases remaining between them. Germline CDR1 KGHDR, CDR2 SFDVKD. DNA for the CDR3: TGTGCCACCAGTGATTCTATGGACATCTACAATGAGCAGTTCTTC. Protein sequence: CATSDSMDIYNEQFF.

The chain carries TRBV11-2 and TRBJ2-3; 10 nucleotides agree with TRBD1. The V gene's germline CDR1 is SGHAT and CDR2 FQNNGV. Trimming took 5 bases from V and 14 from J; bases not matched to a gene: 13. This CDR3 is built from 14 residues. CDR3: CASSQGQGLIGPYF. CDR3 in DNA: TGTGCCAGCAGCCAGGGACAGGGGTTAATCGGTCCGTATTTT.

This clonotype was recorded only once. This chain joins TRBV29-1 and TRBJ2-7; 7 bases map to TRBD1. J was trimmed by 4 bases and V by 3 bases; bases with no gene match: 6. Germline V gene lookup returns CDR1 SQVTM and CDR2 ANQGSEA. The CDR3 is 13 residues long. CDR3 sequence (DNA): TGCAGCGTTGATGGTGGCAGGGGGTACGAGCAGTACTTC. This gives the protein CSVDGGRGYEQYF.

The chain recombines TRBV7-2 with TRBJ2-5, with TRBD2 identical over 9 bases. This CDR3 spans 17 amino acids. Germline CDR1 and CDR2: SGHTA and FQGNSA. Losses at the gene ends were 5 bases for V and 11 bases for J; bases not matched to a gene: 21. CDR3 region: CASSLGGGGGGAFEQYF. The DNA of the CDR3 is TGTGCCAGCAGCCTAGGCGGAGGGGGCGGGGGGGCGTTTGAGCAGTACTTC.

This chain joins TRBV11-1 and TRBJ2-7; D may match TRBD1 or TRBD2 (7 bases each). Germline values: CDR1 SGHAT, CDR2 FQDESV (reference sequence). Trimming left V 5 bases short and J 2 bases short, with 16 bases between. The CDR3 totals 15 residues. The CDR3 DNA is TGTGCCAGCAGCCTCGGGGAGGGGGCCACCTACGAGCAGTACTTC. Protein product: CASSLGEGATYEQYF.